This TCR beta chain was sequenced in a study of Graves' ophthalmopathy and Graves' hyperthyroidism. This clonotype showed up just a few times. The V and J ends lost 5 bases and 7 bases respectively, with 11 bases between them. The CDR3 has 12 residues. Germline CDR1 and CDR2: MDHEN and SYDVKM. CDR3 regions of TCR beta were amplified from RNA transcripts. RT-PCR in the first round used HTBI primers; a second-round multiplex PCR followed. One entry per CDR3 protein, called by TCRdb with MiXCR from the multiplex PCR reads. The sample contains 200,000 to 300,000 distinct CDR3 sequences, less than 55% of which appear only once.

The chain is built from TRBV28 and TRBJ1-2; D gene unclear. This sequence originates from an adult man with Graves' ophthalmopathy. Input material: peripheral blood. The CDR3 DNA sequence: TGTGCCAGCAGTCTACAGCTGCTTGGCTACACCTTC. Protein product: CASSLQLLGYTF.